The text below deals with one T cell receptor beta chain. Some clones are missing from TCRdb's copy, which holds only in-frame ones; the method was immunoSEQ multiplex PCR. The data contain approximately 59,000 clones, about 87% of them singletons. The data originate from a study of OX40 agonist ivuxolimab in advanced cancers. Study in general: A male proportion of over 75% was recorded, with mean age approximately 60 years and range about 20 to 90.

This CDR3 has 12 amino acids. CDR1 and CDR2 (germline): SQVTM, ANQGSEA. The V gene lost 3 bases and the J gene lost 9 bases, with 12 bases spanning the gap. The chain uses TRBV29-1 and TRBJ2-1; D unclear. The sequences come from CD4+ or CD8+ T cells sorted from blood, collected in a trial of the OX40 agonist ivuxolimab. This clonotype was sampled from an adult with an advanced solid tumor such as melanoma, head and neck, liver or kidney cancer. The CDR3 DNA reads as TGCAGCGTTGATCCACTGGAGACTGAGCAGTTCTTC. Encoded protein: CSVDPLETEQFF.